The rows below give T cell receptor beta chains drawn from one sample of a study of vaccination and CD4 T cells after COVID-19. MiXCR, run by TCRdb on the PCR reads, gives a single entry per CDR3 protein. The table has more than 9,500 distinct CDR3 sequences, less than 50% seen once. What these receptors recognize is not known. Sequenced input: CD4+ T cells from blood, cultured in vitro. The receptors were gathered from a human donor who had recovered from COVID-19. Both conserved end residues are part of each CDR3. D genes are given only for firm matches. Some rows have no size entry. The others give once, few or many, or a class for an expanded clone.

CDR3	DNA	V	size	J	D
CASKGTEQETQYF	TGTGCCAGCAAAGGGACAGAACAAGAGACCCAGTACTTC	TRBV18	few	TRBJ2-5	TRBD1
CSAISAAGRYGYTF	TGCAGTGCTATCTCAGCCGCAGGGAGATATGGCTACACCTTC	TRBV20-1	few	TRBJ1-2	-
CASSIRGFTTGELFF	TGTGCCAGTAGTATCAGGGGCTTTACCACCGGGGAGCTGTTTTTT	TRBV19	-	TRBJ2-2	-
CSARRGTALSNQPQHF	TGCAGTGCTAGACGTGGGACAGCCCTTAGCAATCAGCCCCAGCATTTT	TRBV20-1	few	TRBJ1-5	TRBD1
CSAIAGARTDTQYF	TGCAGTGCTATAGCGGGGGCCCGCACAGATACGCAGTATTTT	TRBV20-1	few	TRBJ2-3	TRBD2
CASSHFGGATYTGELFF	TGTGCCAGCAGCCATTTCGGGGGTGCGACCTACACCGGGGAGCTGTTTTTT	TRBV7-8	once	TRBJ2-2	-
CSARDTRQGPGEKLFF	TGCAGTGCTAGAGATACCCGACAGGGGCCAGGGGAAAAACTGTTTTTT	TRBV20-1	-	TRBJ1-4	TRBD1
CASSSGQQRGETQYF	TGCGCCAGCAGCTCAGGACAGCAGAGGGGAGAGACCCAGTACTTC	TRBV5-1	-	TRBJ2-5	-
CAISPQSSNYGYTF	TGTGCCATCAGTCCACAGAGCTCTAACTATGGCTACACCTTC	TRBV10-3	few	TRBJ1-2	-
CASSYSLGASGNSPLHF	TGTGCCAGCAGTTACTCTCTGGGGGCAAGTGGTAATTCACCCCTCCACTTT	TRBV6-5	-	TRBJ1-6	-
CASSSIRGVSGNTIYF	TGTGCCAGCAGCTCAATCAGGGGAGTCTCTGGAAACACCATATATTTT	TRBV7-6	-	TRBJ1-3	-
CASSGQTGKDGYTF	TGTGCCAGCAGTGGTCAGACTGGGAAGGATGGCTACACCTTC	TRBV6-2/TRBV6-3	few	TRBJ1-2	-
CSATHLTGGLKYGYTF	TGCAGTGCTACCCACCTTACAGGGGGACTCAAGTATGGCTACACCTTC	TRBV20-1	-	TRBJ1-2	TRBD1
CASSYGHEQFF	TGTGCCAGCAGCTACGGACATGAGCAGTTCTTC	TRBV7-3	-	TRBJ2-1	-
CASSLGGAGSSNSPLHF	TGTGCCAGCAGTTTGGGGGGGGCAGGGTCATCTAATTCACCCCTCCACTTT	TRBV28	-	TRBJ1-6	-
CSAVQGARTEAFF	TGCAGTGCGGTCCAGGGGGCTCGCACTGAAGCTTTCTTT	TRBV20-1	few	TRBJ1-1	TRBD1
CASSSGPAPYGYTF	TGTGCCAGCAGTTCGGGCCCAGCCCCCTATGGCTACACCTTC	TRBV6-5	medium-sized	TRBJ1-2	-
CATALSPGSGETQYF	TGTGCCACCGCCCTATCCCCGGGGTCAGGGGAGACCCAGTACTTC	TRBV15	large	TRBJ2-5	-
CASRIGRASNEKLFF	TGTGCCAGCAGGATCGGCCGGGCCTCTAATGAAAAACTGTTTTTT	TRBV12-3/TRBV12-4	-	TRBJ1-4	-
CASSPGSLLNTGELFF	TGTGCCAGCAGCCCGGGGTCCCTTTTGAACACCGGGGAGCTGTTTTTT	TRBV7-3	-	TRBJ2-2	-
CASSLAGGPYEQYF	TGTGCCAGCAGCCTAGCGGGGGGGCCTTACGAGCAGTACTTC	TRBV7-2	-	TRBJ2-7	TRBD2
CASSADPGYGYTF	TGTGCCAGCAGTGCCGACCCGGGCTATGGCTACACCTTC	TRBV6-1	few	TRBJ1-2	-
CASRDRGTNTGELFF	TGTGCCAGCAGGGACAGGGGCACGAACACCGGGGAGCTGTTTTTT	TRBV28	-	TRBJ2-2	TRBD1
CSADPGTSGTYEQYF	TGCAGTGCAGATCCCGGGACTAGCGGGACCTACGAGCAGTACTTC	TRBV20-1	-	TRBJ2-7	TRBD2
CASSRRQGDEKLFF	TGTGCCAGCAGTCGTCGACAGGGGGATGAAAAACTGTTTTTT	TRBV6-1	-	TRBJ1-4	TRBD1
CASSLGLAGLTDTQYF	TGTGCCAGCAGCTTAGGACTAGCGGGACTCACAGATACGCAGTATTTT	TRBV11-3	-	TRBJ2-3	TRBD2